The clone carrying this TCR beta chain was detected a few times. Per germline, CDR1 MNHEY and CDR2 SVGAGI. This CDR3 is built from 12 residues. Trimming took 4 bases from V and 4 from J, leaving 7 bases between them. This specimen belongs to a study of cytomegalovirus exposure and HLA in healthy donors. 60 Vbeta and 13 Jbeta primers were used in PCR. Libraries were prepared by immunoSEQ multiplex PCR; TCRdb keeps only in-frame clonotypes and omits some of them. Among about 130,000 clones listed, under 12% were seen once. The sequence was obtained from a woman aged 18-29 years in good health and CMV-seropositive. Sequenced sample: PBMCs. The gene calls are TRBV6-5 and TRBJ1-2; D is possibly TRBD1 (5 bases). The CDR3 protein is CASSSTAYGYTF. Written as DNA, the CDR3 is TGTGCCAGCAGTTCGACAGCCTATGGCTACACCTTC.